This T cell receptor (beta chain) was captured by sequencing in a study of T cells expressing NK-cell markers. The V gene's germline CDR1 is SGHDN and CDR2 FVKESK. This CDR3 has 15 amino acids. A remark on this clonotype: Its cognate antigen is unknown.

General study points: Expanded NKG2C+ T cell clones had unclear HCMV specificity. Dominant NKG2C+ clonotypes in over 5 donors made up roughly 1.0-7.0% of CD8+ T cells. The CD3+CD56-NKG2C+ fraction of several donors was likewise dominated by these clonotypes.

UMIs were included in TCR beta cDNA generated by 5'RACE template switching. TCRdb reprocessed the 5' RACE reads; each CDR3 protein has one entry and no DNA is given. Recorded here are about 120,000 distinct CDR3 sequences; the top ten clones represent roughly 18%. This receptor was obtained from a woman between 18 and 69 years old in good health. The V call is TRBV14, the J call TRBJ2-7; TCRdb selects TRBD1, and the lack of DNA leaves this call unchecked. Sequenced: blood T cells: a sorted CD56 or NKG2C T cell subset, CD4+ or CD8+ T cells, or bulk PBMC T cells (not recorded which). The CDR3 sequence is CASSRTGTGTHEQYF.